One and the same sample provided the 18 T cell receptor beta chains below, sequenced in a study of Graves' ophthalmopathy and Graves' hyperthyroidism. Amplification of TCR beta CDR3 regions used RNA transcripts. HTBI-primed first-round RT-PCR preceded second-round multiplex PCR. TCRdb redid the calling of the multiplex PCR reads with MiXCR, one entry per CDR3 protein. The top ten clones hold approximately 9.8% of a sample with approximately 500,000 distinct CDR3 sequences, around 15% of them seen once. Specimen: blood. The receptor set was obtained from a woman younger than 45 with Graves' ophthalmopathy.

The sample holds many counts of this clonotype. This chain uses TRBV27 with TRBJ1-1, with D perhaps matching TRBD1 (6 bases). Germline values: CDR1 MNHEY, CDR2 SMNVEV (reference sequence). CDR3 length: 16 amino acids. Trimming removed 3 bases at V and 5 bases at J, with 19 bases between. CDR3 sequence reads: CASSFPGWGRGTEAFF. The CDR3 DNA sequence: TGTGCCAGCAGTTTCCCCGGTTGGGGGCGGGGTACTGAAGCTTTCTTT.

This clonotype appeared many times. The chain is built from TRBV14 and TRBJ2-7, with 8 bases aligning to TRBD1. The CDR3 extends over 15 amino acids. V lost 4 bases, J lost 3 bases, and 8 bases stayed unmatched. Germline V gene lookup returns CDR1 SGHDN and CDR2 FVKESK. This CDR3 is CASSLVAGGIYEQYF. In DNA form, the CDR3 reads TGTGCCAGCAGCCTCGTCGCAGGGGGCATCTACGAGCAGTACTTC.

CDR3 loop: CSAQGSSYEQYF. The CDR3 DNA reads TGCAGTGCACAGGGTAGCTCCTACGAGCAGTACTTC. The chain uses TRBV20-1 and TRBJ2-7, with D possibly matching TRBD1 (6 bases). Germline CDR1 is DFQATT and CDR2 is SNEGSKA (reference sequence). CDR3 length: 12 residues. The germline V and J ends were trimmed by 6 bases and 0 bases, with 9 bases remaining between them.

In its sample, this clonotype was seen many times. The J gene is TRBJ1-1, the V gene TRBV6-1; D might be TRBD1 (5 bases). The CDR3 totals 11 residues. The germline gives CDR1 MNHNS, CDR2 SASEGT. V was cut by 10 bases and J by 3 bases, with 9 bases left in between. The CDR3 DNA reads as TGTGCCACAGGGAGGGACACTGAAGCTTTCTTT. It yields the protein CATGRDTEAFF.

This clonotype was counted only a few times. The chain employs TRBV5-1 and TRBJ2-7, with 9 bases aligning to TRBD1. CDR3 length equals 15 residues. With 2 bases clipped from V and 5 bases from J, the junction kept 8 bases outside the gene matches. The germline V gene encodes CDR1 SGHRS and CDR2 YFSETQ. The CDR3 loop reads CASSFRDREGDEQYF. The CDR3 DNA sequence: TGCGCCAGCAGCTTCCGGGACAGGGAAGGAGACGAGCAGTACTTC. Supplemented by reference TRBV5-1 and TRBJ2-7, the full variable domain reads KAGVTQTPRYLIKTRGQQVTLSCSPISGHRSVSWYQQTPGQGLQFLFEYFSETQRNKGNFPGRFSGRQFSNSRSEMNVSTLELGDSALYLCASSFRDREGDEQYFGPGTRLTVT.

This clonotype was detected many times. The J gene is TRBJ1-1, the V gene TRBV19; 8 bases are shared with TRBD1. This CDR3 is 13 amino acids long. Germline loops: CDR1 LNHDA, CDR2 SQIVND (reference sequence). V was clipped by 3 bases and J by 8 bases; unmatched bases: 5. CDR3 amino acids: CASSMGQVYEAFF. The DNA of the CDR3 is TGTGCCAGTAGTATGGGACAGGTATACGAAGCTTTCTTT.

This clonotype was seen at least ten times. The genes are TRBV19 and TRBJ1-5; D is undetermined. This CDR3 comprises 14 residues. In germline, CDR1 is LNHDA, CDR2 SQIVND (reference sequence). Trimming left V 1 base short and J 2 bases short, with 6 bases between. The CDR3 reads CASSIARGNQPQHF. The DNA of the CDR3 is TGTGCCAGTAGTATAGCCCGAGGCAATCAGCCCCAGCATTTT.

This clonotype has at least ten counts. The chain employs TRBV2 and TRBJ1-1; 7 nucleotides match TRBD1. The CDR3 has 15 amino acids. J was trimmed by 0 bases and V by 6 bases; bases with no gene match: 7. Per germline, CDR1 SNHLY and CDR2 FYNNEI. The CDR3 DNA reads as TGTGCCAGCAGAGAGACAGGGATGATGAACACTGAAGCTTTCTTT. Amino acids: CASRETGMMNTEAFF.

The V call is TRBV6-5, the J call TRBJ2-7; 11 bases align to TRBD1. V lost 2 bases and J lost 3; bases outside the gene matches: 9. This CDR3 comprises 17 residues. Germline V gene data show CDR1 as MNHEY and CDR2 as SVGAGI. The CDR3 nucleotides are TGTGCCAGCAGTTACACTTCCGGGACAGGGGGTGGCTACGAGCAGTACTTC. Amino acid sequence: CASSYTSGTGGGYEQYF.

Ten or more counts support this clonotype. V usage is TRBV12-3 or TRBV12-4 and J usage is TRBJ1-6; D call uncertain. This CDR3 has 13 residues. The V gene lost 8 bases and the J gene lost 0 bases, with 5 bases spanning the gap. CDR3 in amino acids: CASVSSYNSPLHF. Written as DNA, the CDR3 is TGTGCCAGCGTGAGCTCCTATAATTCACCCCTCCACTTT.

This clonotype was found many times. The J gene is TRBJ2-6, the V gene TRBV6-1, with unresolved D. The CDR3 length is 15 residues. Trimming left V 4 bases short and J 0 bases short, with 7 bases between. Looked up from germline, CDR1 is MNHNS and CDR2 is SASEGT. CDR3 protein: CASSAQSSGANVLTF. CDR3 DNA: TGTGCCAGCAGTGCCCAGAGCTCTGGGGCCAACGTCCTGACTTTC.

The chain uses TRBV6-1 and TRBJ1-1, with 8 bases lining up with TRBD1. Germline V gives CDR1 MNHNS, CDR2 SASEGT. The CDR3 loop spans 14 amino acids. The V gene end was trimmed by 8 bases and the J gene end by 0 bases; junction bases not matched to a gene: 5. CDR3 coding DNA: TGTGCCAGCGTGAGGGACAGGATGAACACTGAAGCTTTCTTT. As protein: CASVRDRMNTEAFF.

A remark on this clonotype: In this CDR3 the conserved last residue, phenylalanine or tryptophan, is missing, so a read error is likely. The chain carries TRBV5-5 and TRBJ1-3, with D unresolved. The germline gives CDR1 SGHKS, CDR2 YYEKEE (reference sequence). The CDR3 consists of 13 residues. The V end lost 4 bases, the J end lost 4 bases, and 9 bases lay between the germline ends. The CDR3 DNA sequence: TGTGCCAGCAGCCGTGGACGGGGAAACACCATATATATT. Encoded protein: CASSRGRGNTIYI.

This clonotype showed up many times. This chain connects TRBV30 to TRBJ2-2; 7 nucleotides align to TRBD2. V shed 3 bases, J shed 4 bases, and the junction held 8 bases outside the gene matches. In germline, CDR1 is GTSNPN, CDR2 SVGIG (reference sequence). The CDR3 runs 15 residues. The CDR3 DNA reads as TGTGCCTGGAGCCAAGGACTAGTTGTCACCGGGGAGCTGTTTTTT. It yields the protein CAWSQGLVVTGELFF.

Of note for this clonotype: A much larger clone lies one base from this, so it may be a read error. This chain links TRBV19 with TRBJ1-1; 8 bases match TRBD1. The CDR3 runs 16 residues. Germline values: CDR1 LNHDA, CDR2 SQIVND (reference sequence). The CDR3 is CASLPRGTGPNTESFF. CDR3 nucleotide sequence: TGTGCCAGCCTCCCACGGGGGACAGGACCGAACACTGAATCTTTCTTT.

In its sample, this clonotype was seen a few times. One junction end disagrees with the germline gene, perhaps due to a read error. The chain is built from TRBV5-1 and TRBJ1-2, with D possibly matching TRBD1 (5 bases). Germline values: CDR1 SGHRS, CDR2 YFSETQ. The CDR3 is 15 amino acids. Here the CDR3 DNA reads TGCGGCAGCAGCCAAGGGGCACGAGGCTTTTATGGCTACACCTTC. This sequence encodes CGSSQGARGFYGYTF.

This clonotype was counted ten times or more. The V and J genes are TRBV3-1 and TRBJ1-2, with D unresolved. This CDR3 has 15 amino acids. V lost 0 bases and J lost 4, with 12 bases in between. CDR1 and CDR2 (germline): LGHDT, YNNKEL (reference sequence). CDR3 amino acids: CASSQEGRVLYGYTF. The DNA of the CDR3 is TGTGCCAGCAGCCAAGAAGGCAGAGTCCTCTATGGCTACACCTTC. Variable domain in full (rest from reference TRBV3-1 and TRBJ1-2): DTAVSQTPKYLVTQMGNDKSIKCEQNLGHDTMYWYKQDSKKFLKIMFSYNNKELIINETVPNRFSPKSPDKAHLNLHINSLELGDSAVYFCASSQEGRVLYGYTFGSGTRLTVV.

This clonotype was recorded at least ten times. The chain employs TRBV27 and TRBJ2-7; 7 bases are a match to TRBD1. Germline V lookup: CDR1 MNHEY, CDR2 SMNVEV (reference sequence). The CDR3 is made up of 18 amino acids. Germline trimming cut 1 base from V and 0 bases from J; bases unmatched to any gene: 12. This chain's CDR3 is CASSLLRASGGHSYEQYF. Here the CDR3 DNA reads TGTGCCAGCAGTTTATTGCGGGCGTCAGGGGGTCACTCCTACGAGCAGTACTTC.